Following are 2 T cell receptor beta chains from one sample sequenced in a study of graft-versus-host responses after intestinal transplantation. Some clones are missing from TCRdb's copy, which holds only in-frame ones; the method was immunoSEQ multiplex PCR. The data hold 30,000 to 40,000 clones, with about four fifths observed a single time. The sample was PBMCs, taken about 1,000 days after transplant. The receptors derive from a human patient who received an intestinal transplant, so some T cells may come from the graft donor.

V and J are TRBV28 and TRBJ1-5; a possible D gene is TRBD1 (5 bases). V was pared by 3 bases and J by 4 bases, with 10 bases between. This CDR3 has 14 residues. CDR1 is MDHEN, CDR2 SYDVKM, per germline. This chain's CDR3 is CASSFGSGNQPQHF. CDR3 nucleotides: TGTGCCAGCAGTTTCGGGTCAGGGAATCAGCCCCAGCATTTT.

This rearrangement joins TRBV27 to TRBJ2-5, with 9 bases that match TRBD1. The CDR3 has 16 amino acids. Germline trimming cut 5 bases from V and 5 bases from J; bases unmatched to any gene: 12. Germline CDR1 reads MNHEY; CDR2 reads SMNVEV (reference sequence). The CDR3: CASSREQGARFETQYF. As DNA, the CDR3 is TGTGCCAGCAGTAGAGAACAGGGGGCGCGGTTCGAGACCCAGTACTTC.